This T cell receptor (beta chain) was captured in a study of T cell repertoires in cytomegalovirus infection. Study in general: It was the public TCR beta signatures that indicated both CMV infection and matching HLA type.

TCRdb analysed the reads with MiXCR anew, one entry per CDR3 protein. The table shows hundreds of thousands of distinct CDR3 sequences, with roughly 31% occurring only once. Germline CDR1 and CDR2: MNHEY and SMNVEV (reference sequence). This CDR3 contains 16 residues. Trimming cost V 5 bases and J 6 bases; bases outside gene matches: 10. This clonotype was detected only a few times. No antigen is known for it. The origin of this receptor is a human donor in good health (CMV status not recorded). Some clones in this sample may be carry-over from other donors' samples. The sample here was cultured CD8+ T cells from PBMCs, taken from culture after CMV antigen stimulation. The rearrangement links TRBV27 to TRBJ1-5, with 10 bases aligning to TRBD1. The CDR3 loop is CASSAGTGVVGQPQHF. CDR3 sequence (DNA): TGTGCCAGCAGTGCCGGGACAGGGGTCGTCGGTCAGCCCCAGCATTTT.